There are a few counts of the clone carrying this TCR beta chain. This sample is drawn from a study of a mutant IDH1 vaccine in newly diagnosed glioma. Per germline, CDR1 WSHSY and CDR2 SAAADI. This CDR3 region has 15 residues. J lost 5 bases, V lost 6 bases, and 2 bases had no gene match. Using immunoSEQ multiplex PCR, the repertoire was profiled, and TCRdb retains in-frame clones only, with some absent. The table has about 25,000 clones, 90% to 95% seen once. Time point in this sample: baseline, week 1 (first vaccination visit). Treatment noted: pre-vaccination baseline after standard-of-care therapy.

The genes are TRBV10-2 and TRBJ2-1; 15 bases are shared with TRBD2. The sequence came from a man between 40 and 49 years old with glioma. The sample in question was PBMCs, obtained from a glioma patient treated with radiotherapy, temozolomide or both. CDR3 bases: TGCGCCAGCAGGGGACTAGCGGGAGGCAACAATGAGCAGTTCTTC. This encodes CASRGLAGGNNEQFF.